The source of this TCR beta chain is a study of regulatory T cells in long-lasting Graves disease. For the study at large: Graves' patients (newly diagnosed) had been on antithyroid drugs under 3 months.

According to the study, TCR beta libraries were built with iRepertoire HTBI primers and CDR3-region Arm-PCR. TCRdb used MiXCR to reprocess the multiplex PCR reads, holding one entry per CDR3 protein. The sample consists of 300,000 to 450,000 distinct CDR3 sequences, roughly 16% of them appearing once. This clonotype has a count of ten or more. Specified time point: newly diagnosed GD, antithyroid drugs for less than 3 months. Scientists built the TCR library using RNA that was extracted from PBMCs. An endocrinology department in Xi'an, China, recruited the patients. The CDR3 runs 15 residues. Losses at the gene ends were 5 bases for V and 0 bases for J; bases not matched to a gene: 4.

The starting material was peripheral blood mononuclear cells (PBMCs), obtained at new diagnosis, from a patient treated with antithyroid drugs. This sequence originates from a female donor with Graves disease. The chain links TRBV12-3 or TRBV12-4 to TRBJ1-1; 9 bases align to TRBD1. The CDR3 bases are TGTGCCAGCAGTCGAACAGGGGGCATGAACACTGAAGCTTTCTTT. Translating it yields CASSRTGGMNTEAFF.